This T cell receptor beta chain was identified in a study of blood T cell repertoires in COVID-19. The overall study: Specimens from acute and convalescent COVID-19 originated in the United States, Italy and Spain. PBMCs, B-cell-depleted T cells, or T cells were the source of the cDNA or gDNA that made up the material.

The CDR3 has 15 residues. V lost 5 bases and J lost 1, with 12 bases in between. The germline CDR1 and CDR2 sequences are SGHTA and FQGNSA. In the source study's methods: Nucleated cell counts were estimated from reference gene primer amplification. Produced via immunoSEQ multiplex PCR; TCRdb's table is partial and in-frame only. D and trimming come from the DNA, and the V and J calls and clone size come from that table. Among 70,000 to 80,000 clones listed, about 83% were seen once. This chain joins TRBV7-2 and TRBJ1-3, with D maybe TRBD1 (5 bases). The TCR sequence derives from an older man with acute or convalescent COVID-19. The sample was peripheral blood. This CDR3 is CASSLGATSGNTIYF. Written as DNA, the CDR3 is TGTGCCAGCAGCCTAGGGGCGACGTCTGGAAACACCATATATTTT.